This entry features one T cell receptor (beta chain) sequence. Authors' methods: Reference gene primer amplification gave nucleated cell count estimates. Sequencing was performed with immunoSEQ multiplex PCR; in TCRdb, only in-frame clones are kept and a portion is missing. The V and J calls and the clone size are those of that table, but D and trimming were determined from the DNA. This sample has fewer than 250,000 clones, with around 87% found just once. This sample was taken from a study of blood T cell repertoires in COVID-19. Study-level background: COVID-19 samples from acute and convalescent phases originated in the United States, Italy and Spain. T cells, B-cell-depleted T cells, or PBMCs supplied cDNA or gDNA.

Trimming removed 0 bases at V and 8 bases at J, with 23 bases between. This CDR3 region has 18 residues. Germline V gene data show CDR1 as LGHNA and CDR2 as YSLEER. The gene calls are TRBV4-3 and TRBJ2-1, with unresolved D. Sequenced: PBMCs or T cells enriched from blood (not recorded which). The clonotype comes from a man aged 25 to 40 in a cohort exposed to, infected with or recovered from COVID-19 (not recorded which). The CDR3, as DNA: TGCGCCAGCAGCCAAGAAGCCACAACGACTGCCGCCTGGGATGAGCAGTTCTTC. This gives the protein CASSQEATTTAAWDEQFF.